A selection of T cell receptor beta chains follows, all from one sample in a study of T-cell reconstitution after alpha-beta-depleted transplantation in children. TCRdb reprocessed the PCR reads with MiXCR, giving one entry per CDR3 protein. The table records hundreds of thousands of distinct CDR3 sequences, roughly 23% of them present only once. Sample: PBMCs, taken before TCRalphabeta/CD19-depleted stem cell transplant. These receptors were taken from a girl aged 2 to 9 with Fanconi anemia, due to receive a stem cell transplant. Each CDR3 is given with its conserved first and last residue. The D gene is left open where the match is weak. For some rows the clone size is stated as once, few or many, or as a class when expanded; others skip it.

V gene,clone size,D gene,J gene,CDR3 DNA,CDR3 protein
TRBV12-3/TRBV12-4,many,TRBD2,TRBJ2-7,TGTGCCAGCAGTTTAGTCACCGGACTAGCGGTAGGCTACGAGCAGTACTTC,CASSLVTGLAVGYEQYF
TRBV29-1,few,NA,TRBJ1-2,TGCAGCGTTGTCATATCGGAGTATGGCTACACCTTC,CSVVISEYGYTF
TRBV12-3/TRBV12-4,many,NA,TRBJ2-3,TGTGCCAGCAGTTTATCCCAGGGACAACATACGCAGTATTTT,CASSLSQGQHTQYF
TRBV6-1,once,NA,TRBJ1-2,TGTGCCAGCGGGCGCCCCTATGGCTACACCTTC,CASGRPYGYTF
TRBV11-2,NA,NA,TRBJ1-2,TGTGCCAGCAGCTTAGATCCCCAGGTTCTATATGGCTACACCTTC,CASSLDPQVLYGYTF
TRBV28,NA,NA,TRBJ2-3,TGTGCCAGCAGTTATCTGACAGATACGCAGTATTTT,CASSYLTDTQYF
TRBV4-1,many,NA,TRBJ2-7,TGCGCCAGCAGCCAACGGTCCTCCTCCTACGAGCAGTACTTC,CASSQRSSSYEQYF
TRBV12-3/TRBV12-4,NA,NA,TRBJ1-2,TGTGCCAGCAGTGTCAGGGTTAACTATGGCTACACCTTC,CASSVRVNYGYTF
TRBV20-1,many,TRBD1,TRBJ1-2,TGCAGTGCTAGAGAAAGAGGGACAGGGAGCTATGGCTACACCTTC,CSARERGTGSYGYTF
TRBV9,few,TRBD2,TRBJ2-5,TGTGCCAGCAGCGTAGCTCGGGGGGGGACCCAGTACTTC,CASSVARGGTQYF
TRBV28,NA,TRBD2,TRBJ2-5,TGTGCCAGCAGGCACCAAGCGGGAGGGTATGAGACCCAGTACTTC,CASRHQAGGYETQYF
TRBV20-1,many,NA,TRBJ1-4,TGCAGTGCTAGAGATGTAGGCAGGGCGCTTACAGGAAAACTGTTTTTT,CSARDVGRALTGKLFF
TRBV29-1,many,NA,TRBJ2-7,TGCAGCGTTGAAGATCGCAACGACGAGCAGTACTTC,CSVEDRNDEQYF
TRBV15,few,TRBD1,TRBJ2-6,TGTGCCACCAGCAGGACAGGGCCTGGGGCCAACGTCCTGACTTTC,CATSRTGPGANVLTF
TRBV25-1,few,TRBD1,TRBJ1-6,TGTGCCAGCAGTGAACATCTGGGACAGGACACCTATAATTCACCCCTCCACTTT,CASSEHLGQDTYNSPLHF
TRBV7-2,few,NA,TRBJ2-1,TGTGCCAGCAGCTTAGAGCTAGTCAAGCAGTTCTTC,CASSLELVKQFF
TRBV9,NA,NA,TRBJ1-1,TGTGCCAGCAGCCCTCACACTGGGAGAGGAGCTTTCTTT,CASSPHTGRGAFF
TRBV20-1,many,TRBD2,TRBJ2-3,TGCAGTGCTAGAGGCCAACTAGCGGGAGGGCCGGATACGCAGTATTTT,CSARGQLAGGPDTQYF
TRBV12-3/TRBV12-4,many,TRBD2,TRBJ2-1,TGTGCCAGCAGTCTCGGGACTAGCGGGGCCAATGAGCAGTTCTTC,CASSLGTSGANEQFF
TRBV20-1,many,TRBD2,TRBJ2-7,TGCAGTGCTAGGGGACTAGCGGGAGGGCCTGGCGAGCAGTACTTC,CSARGLAGGPGEQYF
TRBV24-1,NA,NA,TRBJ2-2,TGTGCCACCAGTGATTTGCGAGAGGGTACCGGGGAGCTGTTTTTT,CATSDLREGTGELFF
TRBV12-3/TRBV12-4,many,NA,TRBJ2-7,TGTGCCAGCAGTTCCTCACAACAGGTATACGAGCAGTACTTC,CASSSSQQVYEQYF